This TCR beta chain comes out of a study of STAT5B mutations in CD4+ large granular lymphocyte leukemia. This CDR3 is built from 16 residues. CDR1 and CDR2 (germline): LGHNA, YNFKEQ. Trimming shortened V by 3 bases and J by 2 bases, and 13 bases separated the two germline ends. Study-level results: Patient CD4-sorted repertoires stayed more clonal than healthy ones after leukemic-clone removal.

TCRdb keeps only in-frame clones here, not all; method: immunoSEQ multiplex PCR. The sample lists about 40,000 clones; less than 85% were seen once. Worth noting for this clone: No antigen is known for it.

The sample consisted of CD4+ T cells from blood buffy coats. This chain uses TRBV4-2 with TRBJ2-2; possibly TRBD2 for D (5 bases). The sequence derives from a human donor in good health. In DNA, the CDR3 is TGTGCCAGCAGCCACCCTACGGGGAAAAACACCGGGGAGCTGTTTTTT. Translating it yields CASSHPTGKNTGELFF.